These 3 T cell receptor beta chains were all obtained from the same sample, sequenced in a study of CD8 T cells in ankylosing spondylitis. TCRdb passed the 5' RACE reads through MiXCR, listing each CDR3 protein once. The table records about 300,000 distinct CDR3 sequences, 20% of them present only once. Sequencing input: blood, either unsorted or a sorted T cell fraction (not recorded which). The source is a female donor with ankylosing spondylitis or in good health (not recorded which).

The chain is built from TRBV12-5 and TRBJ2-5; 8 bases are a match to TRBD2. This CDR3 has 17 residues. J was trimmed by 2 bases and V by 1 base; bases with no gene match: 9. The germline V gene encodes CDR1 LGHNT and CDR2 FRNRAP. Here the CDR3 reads CASGLATSGRPQETQYF. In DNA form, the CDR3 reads TGTGCTAGTGGTTTGGCAACTAGCGGAAGACCACAAGAGACCCAGTACTTC.

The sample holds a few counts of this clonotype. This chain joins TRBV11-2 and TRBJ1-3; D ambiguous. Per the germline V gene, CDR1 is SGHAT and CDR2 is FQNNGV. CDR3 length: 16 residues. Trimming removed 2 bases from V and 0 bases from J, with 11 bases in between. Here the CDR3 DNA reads TGTGCCAGCAGCTTACGTATTGGGGACTCTGGAAACACCATATATTTT. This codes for CASSLRIGDSGNTIYF.

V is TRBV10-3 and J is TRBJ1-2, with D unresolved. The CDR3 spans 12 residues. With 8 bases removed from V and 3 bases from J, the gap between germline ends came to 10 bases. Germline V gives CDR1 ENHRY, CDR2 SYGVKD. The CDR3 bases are TGTGCCATCTTAAGTTTGGACTATGGCTACACCTTC. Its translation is CAILSLDYGYTF.